Listed here is a single T cell receptor beta chain. Generated by immunoSEQ multiplex PCR, the TCRdb table keeps only in-frame clones and is missing some. The table records about 39,000 clones, 75% to 95% of them present only once. Trimming took 6 bases from V and 1 from J, leaving 9 bases between them. Germline assignment: CDR1 MNHNY and CDR2 SVGAGI (reference sequence). This CDR3 region has 13 residues. This specimen belongs to a study of T cell changes during pregnancy in multiple sclerosis. The chain combines TRBV6-6 with TRBJ1-2; D unclear. Specimen: CD4+ T cells from peripheral blood mononuclear cells, collected in the first trimester of pregnancy. The receptor comes from a female donor in good health, enrolled as a control in a pregnancy study. CDR3 region: CASRNPGNYGYTF. The CDR3 DNA reads as TGTGCCAGCAGAAACCCGGGTAACTATGGCTACACCTTC.